This T cell receptor (beta chain) was sequenced during a study of cytomegalovirus exposure and HLA in healthy donors. The PCR contained 60 Vbeta and 13 Jbeta primers. The table came from immunoSEQ multiplex PCR; TCRdb's copy has only in-frame clones and leaves some out. Recorded for this sample: around 150,000 clones. This CDR3 is 13 amino acids long. Germline V gene sequence: CDR1 SNHLY, CDR2 FYNNEI. The trim removed 10 bases at V and 0 bases at J, leaving 6 bases unmatched. The study's findings and limits: Earlier findings revealed that most TCR beta V segments proved productive either about 87% or about 30% of the time.

Turning to this clone: Antigen unknown.

The source material was PBMCs. This sequence was found in an older woman in good health and CMV-seronegative. The V and J genes are TRBV2 and TRBJ2-7, with 7 bases matching TRBD1. Written as DNA, the CDR3 is TGTGCCACCACCGAGGGGGCCTCCTACGAGCAGTACTTC. Its translation is CATTEGASYEQYF.